A selection of T cell receptor beta chains follows, all from one sample in a study of technical replicates of blood from a handful of donors. The data were produced by immunoSEQ multiplex PCR, yet TCRdb's version contains in-frame clones alone and is incomplete. The sample lists approximately 80,000 clones; 90% to 95% were seen once. Sample: T cells isolated from PBMCs. Receptor source: a human donor in good health. The conserved cysteine and the conserved F or W are not part of the CDR3 here.

>TRBV28|TRBJ2-7
ASSFLAGVGEQY
>TRBV2|TRBJ1-5
ASSGQGSNQPQH
>TRBV19|TRBJ2-1
ASSGIAGGDNEQF
>TRBV6-5|TRBJ2-7
ASSPWAGAYEQY
>TRBV5-4|TRBJ2-2
ASFPANTGELF
>TRBV9|TRBJ1-2
ASSVAAGDLYGYT
>TRBV6-5|TRBJ2-7
ASSYSGGQSYEQY
>TRBV10-3|TRBJ1-2
AIRETELPNYGYT
>TRBV11-3|TRBJ1-2
ASSLPEDYGYT
>TRBV18|TRBJ2-2
ASSPRLAGITGELF
>TRBV11-2|TRBJ2-7
ASSSRRGATLPYEQY
>TRBV28|TRBJ2-7
ASNFGGADLTGNYEQY
>TRBV11-3|TRBJ2-7
ASSLTWSSGGANSYEQY
>TRBV7-9|TRBJ2-7
ASSLVRTGTGVAEQY
>TRBV18|TRBJ2-5
ASSPLFRDRGLVETQY
>TRBV6-1|TRBJ1-5
ASSEAGGYQPQH
>TRBV6-1|TRBJ2-5
ASSEAAGGRGETQY
>TRBV6-5|TRBJ2-5
ASSYSGRVQETQY
>TRBV28|TRBJ2-7
ASSFFNEQY
>TRBV30|TRBJ2-7
AWSGTGNHEQY
>TRBV14|TRBJ2-3
ASSQEVGSTDTQY
>TRBV6-6|TRBJ1-2
ASSYQGNYGYT
>TRBV7-9|TRBJ2-1
ASSQGFSASGGANEQF
>TRBV6-5|TRBJ2-7
ASSYSPDSSYEQY
>TRBV18|TRBJ1-1
ASSQTGTTEAF
>TRBV5-4|TRBJ1-4
ASSLRDSELF
>TRBV6-6|TRBJ1-1
ASSSPFRGTNTEAF
>TRBV15|TRBJ1-2
ATSSLTPRRETAYGYT
>TRBV9|TRBJ2-2
ASSEEAGTGGNTGELF
>TRBV4-1|TRBJ2-7
ASSQRSRANYEQY
>TRBV7-2|TRBJ1-5
ASSLFDSSHQPQH
>TRBV6-1|TRBJ1-2
ASSEPQGSYGYT
>TRBV5-1|TRBJ1-4
ASSSLTTNEKLF
>TRBV7-8|TRBJ1-5
ASSFSSNQPQH
>TRBV5-1|TRBJ2-3
ASSSDRAGTDTQY
>TRBV6-1|TRBJ2-1
ASSELSDLGPMTF
>TRBV6-1|TRBJ1-2
ASTTGVRYT
>TRBV18|TRBJ2-7
ASSQTDRVKEQY
>TRBV4-2|TRBJ2-7
ASSPRLGEQY
>TRBV4-1|TRBJ2-7
ASSQVRGEQY
>TRBV5-4|TRBJ2-7
ASRRGLAGSSDEQY
>TRBV6-1|TRBJ2-3
ASSGRTGQVTDTQY
>TRBV6-5|TRBJ1-5
ASSTRQGVDQPQH
>TRBV7-2|TRBJ1-3
ASTYSGSSPGNTIY
>TRBV14|TRBJ1-2
ASSQVDTSNYGYT
>TRBV5-1|TRBJ2-3
ASSNRRLATDTQY
>TRBV14|TRBJ2-5
ASRGFGQGEETQY
>TRBV4-2|TRBJ1-1
ASSQMPGGTEAF
>TRBV30|TRBJ1-1
ASKPGQGLNTEAF
>TRBV12-5|TRBJ2-1
ASGLAGLAGGNEQF
>TRBV6-5|TRBJ2-2
ASSPGLYTGELF